This T cell receptor (beta chain) was found in a study of T cell responses to AZD1222 COVID-19 vaccine listed by TCRdb under 2021. In terms of the full investigation: A total of just over 230 trial participants underwent TCR sequencing, of whom roughly 210 had received two doses of AZD1222 and around 26 had received two doses of the MenACWY control vaccine. Trial participants were enrolled by age into 18-55, 56-69 and 70-plus year subgroups, with roughly 150, 30 and 60 TCR-sequenced participants respectively. On the study overall, not on this receptor specifically: Reportedly, close to half of the unique spike-specific TCRs recognized epitopes lying outside the regions that are mutated in the B.1.351 and B.1.1.7 variants. Conclusions about previously exposed vaccinees are limited because only six or seven AZD1222 recipients were SARS-CoV-2 seropositive at baseline. Vaccine-associated CD4 TCRs spanned the whole spike protein, with dominant responses in regions 160-218 and 743-854. Participants were mostly white British, with more females than males. The authors suggested clonal diversity may have been underestimated. Because no day 14 peak-response samples were available, the repertoires could be characterized only after the peak T cell response. Spike-specific TCR breadth and depth rose significantly after two AZD1222 doses compared with day 0 and with MenACWY recipients. In the small 56-69-year group, the increase in depth fell short of significance, most likely because of low power.

The sample's time point, from its label and the paper: about 28 days (+/-7) after the second vaccine dose. AZD1222 recipients given second doses at about 4 weeks or at about 12 weeks were pooled, since spike-specific TCR depth and breadth were not found to differ between the two schedules. Samples from vaccinated people were obtained from the UK trials COV001 and COV002, which included a single-blind randomized controlled phase 2/3 trial of AZD1222 (ChAdOx1 nCoV-19) in healthy adults. For TCRbeta chain sequencing, PBMC samples from trial participants were taken at day 0 and at day 28 after the second dose. Points on this clone: No cognate antigen has been identified for it. No qualities accompany the bases; no much larger clone lies one base away.

The CDR3 regions of human TCRbeta chains were analyzed by immunosequencing. As for how the authors treated the data: Repertoire TCRs were matched against a reference library of SARS-CoV-2-specific TCRs generated with the MIRA antigen-specificity platform. Breadth was defined as the fraction of unique TCRs that were SARS-CoV-2-associated, and depth was defined as the fraction of total T cells that were SARS-CoV-2-associated. Using the MIRA data, each spike-specific TCR was mapped to the spike region that the TCR reacts to and placed in a CD4 or CD8 class. Log10-transformed breadth and depth values were compared by one-way ANOVA with Sidak's multiple comparisons tests. What TCRdb holds here is the immuneACCESS table cut down to in-frame rearrangements. Part of the clones is not present; checked against another copy, under half of the missing clones reflect an unresolved V gene, and the others are unexplained. The V and J calls and clone size come from that table; D and trimming were worked out from the DNA. A total of about 55,000 clones appear in this sample, 60% to 80% of them only once. Around 5% of the sample lies in the top ten.

The CDR1 and CDR2 encoded by the germline V gene are SNHLY and FYNNEI. The CDR3 numbers 12 residues from cysteine through phenylalanine. Just CDR3 DNA is preserved here, 36 bases in frame from base 1. Trimming leaves V shorter by 10 bases and J shorter by 5 bases, with the junction holding 4 bases beyond the gene matches. This TCR derives from an adult who received the AZD1222 COVID-19 vaccine. This receptor chain uses TRBV2 and TRBJ2-1, and 8 bases in between align with TRBD1. The sequences come from peripheral blood, collected 28 days after the second AZD1222 dose. The CDR3: CAKGQANNEQFF. The nucleotides read TGTGCCAAGGGACAGGCAAACAATGAGCAGTTCTTC.